The 9 T cell receptor beta chains below all came from one sample that was sequenced in a study of T cells in Graves' hyperthyroidism and ophthalmopathy. What was amplified from RNA transcripts were TCR beta CDR3 regions. HTBI primers drove first-round RT-PCR of the TCR CDR3. One entry per CDR3 protein, called by TCRdb with MiXCR from the multiplex PCR reads. The data contain hundreds of thousands of distinct CDR3 sequences, 15% to 20% of them singletons. The specimen sequenced was blood. These receptors all stem from a woman aged 50 to 60 with Graves' hyperthyroidism that later progressed to Graves' ophthalmopathy.

This clonotype was observed at least ten times. V gene TRBV30 combines with J gene TRBJ1-2; D gene unclear. Deletions cut 3 bases from V and 4 bases from J, with 15 bases between. The germline CDR1 and CDR2 sequences are GTSNPN and SVGIG (reference sequence). This CDR3 is 14 amino acids long. The chain's CDR3 is CAWRGRLRGYGYTF. CDR3 nucleotide sequence: TGTGCCTGGAGGGGGAGACTGCGGGGCTATGGCTACACCTTC. Looking up the rest from reference TRBV30 and TRBJ1-2 gives the full variable domain: SQTIHQWPATLVQPVGSPLSLECTVEGTSNPNLYWYRQAAGRGLQLLFYSVGIGQISSEVPQNLSASRPQDRQFILSSKKLLLSDSGFYLCAWRGRLRGYGYTFGSGTRLTVV.

This clonotype was seen many times. The chain employs TRBV20-1 and TRBJ1-5; a weak D match, TRBD1 (5 bases). This CDR3 spans 13 amino acids. V was trimmed by 5 bases and J by 1 base, leaving 9 bases between them. In germline, CDR1 is DFQATT, CDR2 SNEGSKA (reference sequence). CDR3 region: CSAGRVSNQPQHF. The DNA of the CDR3 is TGCAGTGCTGGCAGGGTAAGCAATCAGCCCCAGCATTTT.

The chain combines TRBV7-3 with TRBJ1-2; TRBD1 agrees at 10 bases. The junction had 8 bases not matched to a gene; V was cut back by 5 bases and J by 8 bases. CDR1 SGHTA and CDR2 FQGTGA come from the germline V gene. This CDR3 region has 14 residues. CDR3 nucleotide sequence: TGTGCCAGCAGCCCCCGACAGGGGGCTGGGGGCTACACCTTC. Its protein product is CASSPRQGAGGYTF.

This clonotype came up many times. CDR3 protein: CASSLAGLAGYNEQFF. For the CDR3, the DNA is TGTGCCAGCAGCTTAGCCGGACTAGCGGGCTACAATGAGCAGTTCTTC. The chain is built from TRBV11-2 and TRBJ2-1, with 11 bases that match TRBD2. The germline V gene encodes CDR1 SGHAT and CDR2 FQNNGV. J was trimmed by 3 bases and V by 1 base; bases with no gene match: 2. The CDR3 loop spans 16 amino acids.

This clonotype was seen a handful of times. The rearrangement uses TRBV30 and TRBJ2-3; 13 bases map to TRBD2. The V gene's germline CDR1 is GTSNPN and CDR2 SVGIG (reference sequence). CDR3 size: 13 residues. J was trimmed by 1 base and V by 8 bases; bases with no gene match: 0. The chain's CDR3 is CAGLAGGTDTQYF. The CDR3 nucleotides read TGTGCCGGACTAGCGGGGGGCACAGATACGCAGTATTTT.

This clonotype came up many times. The CDR3 DNA is TGTGCCAGCAGCTCTACACCCTGGACTAGCGGGGGGGCGGGGGTCTACAATGAGCAGTTCTTC. Residues: CASSSTPWTSGGAGVYNEQFF. The chain is built from TRBV7-3 and TRBJ2-1, with 15 bases fitting TRBD2. Germline CDR1 SGHTA, CDR2 FQGTGA. CDR3 length equals 21 residues. J was trimmed by 3 bases and V by 4 bases; bases with no gene match: 16.

The chain employs TRBV24-1 and TRBJ2-2, with D tentatively TRBD2 (6 bases). The germline CDR1 and CDR2 sequences are KGHDR and SFDVKD. The CDR3 totals 14 residues. The V end was cut by 7 bases, the J end by 4 bases, with 12 bases between. The DNA of the CDR3 is TGTGCCACCAGCGGGGGACGGATCACCGGGGAGCTGTTTTTT. Protein product: CATSGGRITGELFF.

The gene calls are TRBV20-1 and TRBJ2-7; weak D call: TRBD2 (6 bases). CDR1 and CDR2 from the germline V gene are DFQATT and SNEGSKA (reference sequence). CDR3 length: 15 residues. Deletions cut 6 bases from V and 2 bases from J, with 20 bases between. The CDR3 DNA reads as TGCAGTGCCCGAATCCCCGGGACTCGCACCTACGAGCAGTACTTC. Translated, it gives CSARIPGTRTYEQYF.

This chain connects TRBV6-1 to TRBJ2-1; 14 bases agree with TRBD2. J was trimmed by 12 bases and V by 6 bases; bases with no gene match: 13. The CDR3 runs 16 residues. Germline CDR1 reads MNHNS; CDR2 reads SASEGT. CDR3 loop: CASRTLTSGGAFGQFF. The CDR3 nucleotides read TGTGCCAGCAGGACTTTGACTAGCGGGGGGGCCTTTGGGCAGTTCTTC.